These T cell receptor beta chains were read from a single sample in a study of blood T cell repertoires in COVID-19. Only in-frame clones appear in the TCRdb table, and some are missing; sequencing was by immunoSEQ multiplex PCR. This sample yields more than 150,000 clones, of which approximately 84% are seen a single time; roughly 6.3% belongs to the top ten. Sequencing used peripheral blood. The receptors shown here come from a human donor in a cohort sampled during active COVID-19. CDR3s include the opening cysteine and the closing phenylalanine or tryptophan. Fields, in order: CDR3 protein, CDR3 DNA, clone size, V gene, J gene, D gene. A D gene is named only where the DNA matches it firmly. Size values are once, few and many counts, or a class for expanded clones, and some rows have none.

CDR3 protein: CSVEGAGTTNNEQFF
CDR3 DNA: TGCAGCGTTGAAGGGGCCGGGACTACAAATAATGAGCAGTTCTTC
clone size: -
V gene: TRBV29-1
J gene: TRBJ2-1
D gene: TRBD2

CDR3 protein: CASSLFGTATVGGYTF
CDR3 DNA: TGTGCCAGCAGCTTATTTGGGACAGCGACTGTAGGGGGCTACACCTTC
clone size: few
V gene: TRBV7-9
J gene: TRBJ1-2
D gene: TRBD1

CDR3 protein: CASSQGQTSSYEQYF
CDR3 DNA: TGTGCCAGCAGCCAAGGACAGACGAGCTCCTACGAGCAGTACTTC
clone size: -
V gene: TRBV3-1/TRBV3-2
J gene: TRBJ2-7
D gene: -

CDR3 protein: CASSRRRGLDTEAFF
CDR3 DNA: TGTGCCAGCAGCCGCCGTCGCGGACTTGACACTGAAGCTTTCTTT
clone size: -
V gene: TRBV21-1
J gene: TRBJ1-1
D gene: -

CDR3 protein: CASSPGLAASYEQYF
CDR3 DNA: TGTGCCAGCAGCCCGGGACTAGCGGCTTCCTACGAGCAGTACTTC
clone size: once
V gene: TRBV3-1/TRBV3-2
J gene: TRBJ2-7
D gene: TRBD2

CDR3 protein: CASSGPGLALTSSYNEQFF
CDR3 DNA: TGTGCCAGCAGCGGCCCGGGACTAGCGTTAACGAGCTCCTACAATGAGCAGTTCTTC
clone size: -
V gene: TRBV9
J gene: TRBJ2-1
D gene: TRBD2

CDR3 protein: CASSHNGGTNQPQHF
CDR3 DNA: TGCGCCAGCAGCCATAACGGGGGTACCAATCAGCCCCAGCATTTT
clone size: once
V gene: TRBV4-1
J gene: TRBJ1-5
D gene: -

CDR3 protein: CATSDETSNTGELFF
CDR3 DNA: TGTGCCACCAGTGATGAAACTTCGAACACCGGGGAGCTGTTTTTT
clone size: -
V gene: TRBV24-1
J gene: TRBJ2-2
D gene: -

CDR3 protein: CASSQIPGTTGEPSYEQYF
CDR3 DNA: TGTGCCAGCAGCCAAATCCCCGGGACGACGGGGGAGCCCTCCTACGAGCAGTACTTC
clone size: -
V gene: TRBV14
J gene: TRBJ2-7
D gene: -

CDR3 protein: CAISDRRDREAFF
CDR3 DNA: TGTGCCATCAGTGATAGGAGGGACAGGGAAGCTTTCTTT
clone size: -
V gene: TRBV10-3
J gene: TRBJ1-1
D gene: TRBD1

CDR3 protein: CASSLDPGYEQYF
CDR3 DNA: TGTGCCAGCAGCTTAGATCCGGGATACGAGCAGTACTTC
clone size: -
V gene: TRBV7-9
J gene: TRBJ2-7
D gene: -

CDR3 protein: CASSLERGSVEQFF
CDR3 DNA: TGTGCCAGCAGCTTAGAGCGGGGCTCGGTTGAGCAGTTCTTC
clone size: -
V gene: TRBV11-2
J gene: TRBJ2-1
D gene: -

CDR3 protein: CASSSRVTGGGYGGGYTF
CDR3 DNA: TGTGCCAGCAGTTCCCGGGTTACAGGGGGCGGTTACGGGGGAGGCTACACCTTC
clone size: -
V gene: TRBV27
J gene: TRBJ1-2
D gene: TRBD1

CDR3 protein: CASSQNRATGELFF
CDR3 DNA: TGTGCCAGCAGCCAAAACAGGGCCACCGGGGAGCTGTTTTTT
clone size: -
V gene: TRBV6-5
J gene: TRBJ2-2
D gene: -

CDR3 protein: CASTQGGLRGGEAFF
CDR3 DNA: TGTGCCAGCACGCAGGGGGGCCTACGAGGAGGTGAAGCTTTCTTT
clone size: -
V gene: TRBV6-5
J gene: TRBJ1-1
D gene: TRBD1

CDR3 protein: CASSGWEGHYGYTF
CDR3 DNA: TGTGCCAGCAGTGGTTGGGAGGGACACTATGGCTACACCTTC
clone size: -
V gene: TRBV25-1
J gene: TRBJ1-2
D gene: -

CDR3 protein: CASSLNEGFSYGYTF
CDR3 DNA: TGTGCCAGCAGCTTAAACGAGGGCTTCAGCTATGGCTACACCTTC
clone size: few
V gene: TRBV7-9
J gene: TRBJ1-2
D gene: -

CDR3 protein: CASSLASIGQGGWNTEAFF
CDR3 DNA: TGCGCCAGCAGCTTGGCCTCAATCGGACAAGGCGGTTGGAACACTGAAGCTTTCTTT
clone size: -
V gene: TRBV5-1
J gene: TRBJ1-1
D gene: -

CDR3 protein: CATSRGSGTGDLYGYTF
CDR3 DNA: TGTGCCACCAGCAGGGGAAGCGGGACAGGGGATTTGTATGGCTACACCTTC
clone size: -
V gene: TRBV15
J gene: TRBJ1-2
D gene: TRBD1

CDR3 protein: CASSVVGDRGLLNTQYF
CDR3 DNA: TGTGCCAGCAGCGTAGTGGGAGACAGGGGGCTTTTGAATACGCAGTATTTT
clone size: -
V gene: TRBV9
J gene: TRBJ2-3
D gene: TRBD1

CDR3 protein: CASSQPGGYGYTF
CDR3 DNA: TGTGCCAGCAGCCAACCGGGAGGCTATGGCTACACCTTC
clone size: -
V gene: TRBV7-9
J gene: TRBJ1-2
D gene: -

CDR3 protein: CASSIGSVSYEQYF
CDR3 DNA: TGTGCCAGTAGTATCGGGTCTGTATCCTACGAGCAGTACTTC
clone size: -
V gene: TRBV19
J gene: TRBJ2-7
D gene: -

CDR3 protein: CASRGQALEKLFF
CDR3 DNA: TGTGCCAGCAGGGGACAGGCGCTTGAAAAACTGTTTTTT
clone size: -
V gene: TRBV25-1
J gene: TRBJ1-4
D gene: TRBD1

CDR3 protein: CASSPPGQGKNIQYF
CDR3 DNA: TGTGCCAGCTCACCACCGGGACAGGGCAAAAACATTCAGTACTTC
clone size: -
V gene: TRBV18
J gene: TRBJ2-4
D gene: TRBD1

CDR3 protein: CASSSYPGGVVAFF
CDR3 DNA: TGTGCCAGCAGTTCCTACCCCGGAGGAGTAGTAGCTTTCTTT
clone size: -
V gene: TRBV27
J gene: TRBJ1-1
D gene: -

CDR3 protein: CASSWDRYEQYF
CDR3 DNA: TGCGCCAGCAGCTGGGACAGATACGAGCAGTACTTC
clone size: -
V gene: TRBV5-1
J gene: TRBJ2-7
D gene: TRBD1

CDR3 protein: CASSLDRGQGIHEQYF
CDR3 DNA: TGTGCCAGCAGTCTAGACAGGGGGCAAGGAATACACGAGCAGTACTTC
clone size: -
V gene: TRBV5-4
J gene: TRBJ2-7
D gene: TRBD1

CDR3 protein: CASSYGEGSYEQYF
CDR3 DNA: TGTGCCAGCAGTTACGGGGAGGGGTCCTACGAGCAGTACTTC
clone size: -
V gene: TRBV6-5
J gene: TRBJ2-7
D gene: TRBD2

CDR3 protein: CATENIRVWGNQPQHF
CDR3 DNA: TGTGCCACTGAGAACATCAGGGTATGGGGCAATCAGCCCCAGCATTTT
clone size: -
V gene: TRBV6-9
J gene: TRBJ1-5
D gene: -

CDR3 protein: CASSLVLSGLEQYF
CDR3 DNA: TGTGCCAGCAGCTTAGTCTTGTCCGGTCTCGAGCAGTACTTC
clone size: -
V gene: TRBV7-9
J gene: TRBJ2-7
D gene: -

CDR3 protein: CASGVQATNYGYTF
CDR3 DNA: TGTGCCAGCGGGGTGCAAGCCACTAACTATGGCTACACCTTC
clone size: -
V gene: TRBV19
J gene: TRBJ1-2
D gene: -

CDR3 protein: CASSSRQGGYEQYF
CDR3 DNA: TGTGCCAGCAGCTCAAGACAGGGTGGGTACGAGCAGTACTTC
clone size: -
V gene: TRBV13
J gene: TRBJ2-7
D gene: TRBD1

CDR3 protein: CASSEAAGGIPLSYEQYF
CDR3 DNA: TGTGCCAGCAGTGAAGCTGCAGGGGGCATCCCGCTGTCCTACGAGCAGTACTTC
clone size: -
V gene: TRBV6-1
J gene: TRBJ2-7
D gene: TRBD1

CDR3 protein: CASSHPWDRNTGELFF
CDR3 DNA: TGCGCCAGCAGCCACCCCTGGGACAGAAACACCGGGGAGCTGTTTTTT
clone size: -
V gene: TRBV4-1
J gene: TRBJ2-2
D gene: TRBD1

CDR3 protein: CASSSGGLGTDTQYF
CDR3 DNA: TGTGCCAGCAGTTCAGGGGGCCTGGGCACAGATACGCAGTATTTT
clone size: -
V gene: TRBV6-5
J gene: TRBJ2-3
D gene: TRBD1

CDR3 protein: CASSLAVSEGANYGYTF
CDR3 DNA: TGTGCCAGCAGCTTAGCGGTTTCGGAGGGGGCAAACTATGGCTACACCTTC
clone size: -
V gene: TRBV7-2
J gene: TRBJ1-2
D gene: TRBD1

CDR3 protein: CASLASGVMDTEAFF
CDR3 DNA: TGTGCCAGCCTTGCTAGCGGGGTCATGGACACTGAAGCTTTCTTT
clone size: -
V gene: TRBV6-5
J gene: TRBJ1-1
D gene: -

CDR3 protein: CASSLTGYQPQHF
CDR3 DNA: TGTGCCAGCAGCTTGACAGGGTACCAGCCCCAGCATTTT
clone size: -
V gene: TRBV5-5
J gene: TRBJ1-5
D gene: -

CDR3 protein: CASSQEGGGIPPEQYF
CDR3 DNA: TGTGCCAGCAGCCAAGAAGGGGGGGGGATCCCCCCCGAGCAGTACTTC
clone size: -
V gene: TRBV3-1/TRBV3-2
J gene: TRBJ2-7
D gene: -

CDR3 protein: CASSQDRQTTDTQYF
CDR3 DNA: TGCGCCAGCAGCCAAGATAGACAGACCACAGATACGCAGTATTTT
clone size: -
V gene: TRBV4-1
J gene: TRBJ2-3
D gene: -

CDR3 protein: CASSLDRPGLGYEQYF
CDR3 DNA: TGTGCCAGCAGCTTAGACCGACCGGGACTTGGCTACGAGCAGTACTTC
clone size: -
V gene: TRBV11-3
J gene: TRBJ2-7
D gene: -

CDR3 protein: CASSVAEASGVRNEQFF
CDR3 DNA: TGTGCCAGCAGCGTAGCTGAGGCTAGCGGGGTTCGCAATGAGCAGTTCTTC
clone size: -
V gene: TRBV9
J gene: TRBJ2-1
D gene: TRBD2

CDR3 protein: CASAGTGPAPTGELFF
CDR3 DNA: TGTGCCAGCGCCGGGACAGGGCCAGCTCCGACCGGGGAGCTGTTTTTT
clone size: -
V gene: TRBV9
J gene: TRBJ2-2
D gene: TRBD1

CDR3 protein: CASSLGGTGGYTF
CDR3 DNA: TGTGCCAGCAGCTTGGGGGGGACTGGCGGCTACACCTTC
clone size: -
V gene: TRBV5-6
J gene: TRBJ1-2
D gene: -

CDR3 protein: CARSVGLAGATEIFYEQYF
CDR3 DNA: TGTGCCAGAAGCGTAGGACTAGCGGGGGCTACAGAGATTTTCTACGAGCAGTACTTC
clone size: -
V gene: TRBV5-3
J gene: TRBJ2-7
D gene: TRBD2

CDR3 protein: CASSDPELTGKVFYTF
CDR3 DNA: TGCGCCAGCAGTGACCCCGAATTGACAGGGAAGGTCTTCTACACCTTC
clone size: few
V gene: TRBV10-1
J gene: TRBJ1-2
D gene: TRBD1